This entry features one T cell receptor (beta chain) sequence. What it binds is unknown. The germline V and J ends were trimmed by 5 bases and 2 bases, with 19 bases remaining between them. The CDR3 consists of 16 residues. Germline CDR1 reads PRHDT; CDR2 reads FYEKMQ (reference sequence). All participating donors were Caucasian adults from Nashville, Tennessee. Researchers partitioned CD4+ cells into CD45RA+ naive and CD45RA-negative memory subsets. The data derive from a study of shared clonotypes between healthy human individuals. Assay used: immunoSEQ multiplex PCR; TCRdb lists only in-frame clones, some missing. The table includes under 850,000 clones, 55% to 75% detected once. Findings and limits, study-wide: A generally larger estimated richness was seen in naive subsets than in memory subsets. Relative to clonotypes present in all four donors, those not shared had lower generation probabilities.

The specimen was memory CD4+ T cells sorted from blood. Regarding subset: CD45RA-negative fraction. This rearrangement joins TRBV13 to TRBJ2-7, with TRBD2 as a possible D gene (6 bases). The TCR sequence derives from a woman under 40 in good health. The CDR3 nucleotides read TGTGCCAGCAGCCCCACCCCGGCTAGCGACACCTACGAGCAGTACTTC. Its protein product is CASSPTPASDTYEQYF.